These 30 T cell receptor beta chains came from one sample sequenced in a study of patients and donors after allogeneic stem cell transplantation. Each CDR3 protein gets one entry after TCRdb re-called the RT-PCR reads with MiXCR. The profile covers about 230,000 distinct CDR3 sequences, with over 12% appearing a single time and approximately 10% taken by the ten largest. The sequenced material came from blood, either unsorted or a sorted T cell fraction (not recorded which). These receptors originate from a human donor who was either an allogeneic HSCT recipient or a stem cell or donor lymphocyte infusion donor (not recorded which). It is not recorded whose cells these are; they may come from a transplant donor.

This clonotype was observed at least ten times. The chain uses TRBV7-9 and TRBJ2-1; 7 bases are a match to TRBD2. The CDR3 is 15 amino acids. Germline loops: CDR1 SEHNR, CDR2 FQNEAQ (reference sequence). V was pared by 7 bases and J by 0 bases, with 6 bases of the junction left unmatched. CDR3 DNA: TGTGCCAGCATCCTGGGAGGGAGCTCCTACAATGAGCAGTTCTTC. Translated, it gives CASILGGSSYNEQFF.

This clonotype was seen only a few times. V gene TRBV28 combines with J gene TRBJ2-1; weak D call: TRBD1 (5 bases). The CDR3 has 12 residues. Trimming removed 6 bases from V and 8 bases from J, with 11 bases in between. From germline, CDR1 is MDHEN and CDR2 SYDVKM. The CDR3 loop reads CASRQGTHEQFF. CDR3 nucleotides: TGTGCCAGCAGGCAGGGTACCCATGAGCAGTTCTTC.

This clonotype was seen more than once but under ten times. The chain recombines TRBV24-1 with TRBJ1-2; 8 bases agree with TRBD1. J gave up 4 bases and V 4 bases, and 1 base lay outside the gene matches. The germline CDR1 and CDR2 sequences are KGHDR and SFDVKD. The CDR3 sequence is 13 residues long. CDR3 amino acids: CATSDDRGYGYTF. CDR3 in DNA: TGTGCCACCAGTGACGACAGGGGCTATGGCTACACCTTC.

This clonotype was counted many times. The chain uses TRBV9 and TRBJ2-3, with 10 bases fitting TRBD2. This CDR3 is built from 17 residues. Germline CDR1 is SGDLS and CDR2 is YYNGEE. V lost 4 bases, J lost 3 bases, and 11 bases stayed unmatched. The CDR3 is CASSSIAGGPLTDTQYF. DNA for the CDR3: TGTGCCAGCAGCTCTATAGCGGGGGGCCCGTTAACAGATACGCAGTATTTT. Filled out from reference TRBV9 and TRBJ2-3, the complete variable domain reads DSGVTQTPKHLITATGQRVTLRCSPRSGDLSVYWYQQSLDQGLQFLIQYYNGEERAKGNILERFSAQQFPDLHSELNLSSLELGDSALYFCASSSIAGGPLTDTQYFGPGTRLTVL.

By sample fraction, this clonotype is medium-sized. CDR3 in DNA: TGTGCCAGCAGCCCCCGTTGGGGCTCCTACGAGCAGTACTTC. Its protein product is CASSPRWGSYEQYF. The V gene is TRBV9, the J gene TRBJ2-7; no clear D gene. V was clipped by 4 bases and J by 0 bases, with 11 bases between them. Looked up from germline, CDR1 is SGDLS and CDR2 is YYNGEE. This CDR3 comprises 14 residues. The entire variable domain, with the rest obtained from reference TRBV9 and TRBJ2-7, is as follows: DSGVTQTPKHLITATGQRVTLRCSPRSGDLSVYWYQQSLDQGLQFLIQYYNGEERAKGNILERFSAQQFPDLHSELNLSSLELGDSALYFCASSPRWGSYEQYFGPGTRLTVT.

This clonotype was detected a few times. The chain combines TRBV4-3 with TRBJ2-5, with 12 bases matching TRBD2. Losses at the gene ends were 1 base for V and 4 bases for J; bases not matched to a gene: 4. This CDR3 is built from 16 residues. Per germline, CDR1 LGHNA and CDR2 YSLEER. The CDR3 coding sequence is TGCGCCAGCAGCCAAGCCCCGACTAGCGGGGGAGAGACCCAGTACTTC. It yields the protein CASSQAPTSGGETQYF.

This clonotype was picked up many times. V and J are TRBV20-1 and TRBJ2-3; D might be TRBD2 (5 bases). This CDR3 contains 12 residues. Trimming pared 6 bases from V and 3 bases from J, leaving 10 bases between. Germline values: CDR1 DFQATT, CDR2 SNEGSKA (reference sequence). CDR3 sequence reads: CSAGRGTDTQYF. The CDR3 DNA reads as TGCAGTGCAGGGAGAGGAACAGATACGCAGTATTTT.

This clonotype was seen more than once but under ten times. The chain's CDR3 is CSARDLSFPPTYEQYF. CDR3 coding DNA: TGCAGTGCTAGAGATCTCTCGTTCCCCCCTACCTACGAGCAGTACTTC. This sequence joins TRBV20-1 and TRBJ2-7; D remains unclear. Trimming removed 0 bases at V and 2 bases at J, with 17 bases between. The V gene's germline CDR1 is DFQATT and CDR2 SNEGSKA (reference sequence). This CDR3 contains 16 residues.

Only a few counts were recorded for this clonotype. The chain has TRBV9 and TRBJ2-7; D not resolved. This CDR3 region has 13 residues. The V end lost 0 bases, the J end lost 4 bases, and 8 bases lay between the germline ends. Germline lookup yields CDR1 SGDLS and CDR2 YYNGEE. The CDR3 protein is CASSVAVGYEQYF. The CDR3 bases are TGTGCCAGCAGCGTAGCGGTCGGATACGAGCAGTACTTC. The full variable domain, completed using reference TRBV9 and TRBJ2-7, is DSGVTQTPKHLITATGQRVTLRCSPRSGDLSVYWYQQSLDQGLQFLIQYYNGEERAKGNILERFSAQQFPDLHSELNLSSLELGDSALYFCASSVAVGYEQYFGPGTRLTVT.

The V call is TRBV5-1, the J call TRBJ2-5, with D unresolved. The germline V gene encodes CDR1 SGHRS and CDR2 YFSETQ. This CDR3 is 16 amino acids long. V was shortened by 0 bases and J by 7 bases, with 19 bases between the two germline ends. DNA of the CDR3: TGCGCCAGCAGCTTGGCCGTCGACGCATCCCGCGGGACCCAGTACTTC. It codes for CASSLAVDASRGTQYF. The entire variable domain, with the rest obtained from reference TRBV5-1 and TRBJ2-5, is as follows: KAGVTQTPRYLIKTRGQQVTLSCSPISGHRSVSWYQQTPGQGLQFLFEYFSETQRNKGNFPGRFSGRQFSNSRSEMNVSTLELGDSALYLCASSLAVDASRGTQYFGPGTRLLVL.

This clonotype was detected many times. This chain joins TRBV12-3 or TRBV12-4 and TRBJ1-2; D gene uncertain. The CDR3 has 13 amino acids. Trimming took off 5 bases at V and 3 bases at J, with 10 bases between the two ends. CDR3 region: CASSRTRDYGYTF. The DNA for the CDR3 is TGTGCCAGCAGTCGGACCCGGGACTATGGCTACACCTTC.

The chain combines TRBV20-1 with TRBJ2-1; D possibly corresponds to TRBD2 (7 bases). V dropped 5 bases and J dropped 2 bases, with 16 bases sitting between them. The V gene's germline CDR1 is DFQATT and CDR2 SNEGSKA (reference sequence). CDR3 length: 15 amino acids. CDR3 in amino acids: CSAGGYAGAYNEQFF. The DNA of the CDR3 is TGCAGTGCTGGGGGCTATGCGGGGGCCTACAATGAGCAGTTCTTC.

J is TRBJ1-1 and V is TRBV5-1; 9 bases are a match to TRBD1. CDR3 length: 14 amino acids. Germline V gene lookup returns CDR1 SGHRS and CDR2 YFSETQ. V lost 4 bases and J lost 3; bases outside the gene matches: 4. The DNA for the CDR3 is TGCGCCAGCAGCCGGACAGGGGATTACACTGAAGCTTTCTTT. It codes for CASSRTGDYTEAFF.

DNA for the CDR3: TGCGCCAGCAGCCAAGGGGGGGGCGCCGACACCGGGGAGCTGTTTTTT. Its protein is CASSQGGGADTGELFF. The chain couples TRBV4-1 to TRBJ2-2; D may be TRBD2 (7 bases). Trimming took off 1 base at V and 3 bases at J, with 12 bases between the two ends. Germline CDR1 is MGHRA and CDR2 is YSYEKL. This CDR3 region has 16 residues.

V is TRBV20-1 and J is TRBJ1-2; tentatively, D is TRBD1 (6 bases). Trimming stripped 6 bases from V and 6 bases from J, with 17 bases between. The CDR3 length is 13 residues. The germline CDR1 and CDR2 sequences are DFQATT and SNEGSKA (reference sequence). The CDR3 DNA follows: TGCAGTGCCCCTGACAGGCCGCCCAATGGCTACACCTTC. Protein: CSAPDRPPNGYTF.

This chain uses TRBV5-5 with TRBJ2-7; 11 bases agree with TRBD2. The CDR3 sequence is 15 residues long. The ends lost 2 bases at V and 4 bases at J; junction bases unmatched: 5. The V gene's germline CDR1 is SGHKS and CDR2 YYEKEE (reference sequence). The CDR3 nucleotides are TGTGCCAGCAGCTTCACTAGCGGGAGTGTGTACGAGCAGTACTTC. It codes for CASSFTSGSVYEQYF.

The gene calls are TRBV5-8 and TRBJ1-6, with D hard to call. Germline-derived CDR1 and CDR2 are SGHTS and YDEGEE. This CDR3 has 14 amino acids. With 7 bases removed from V and 10 bases from J, the gap between germline ends came to 18 bases. As DNA, the CDR3 is TGTGCCAGCCCCCGAGGTCACCAACGCTCACCCCTCCACTTT. It specifies CASPRGHQRSPLHF.

This clonotype was counted many times. The genes are TRBV10-3 and TRBJ1-1, with a weak D call TRBD1 (5 bases). Looked up from germline, CDR1 is ENHRY and CDR2 is SYGVKD. V was clipped by 3 bases and J by 1 base, with 9 bases between them. The CDR3 runs to 14 residues. CDR3 residues: CAISDRGKNTEAFF. DNA for the CDR3: TGTGCCATCAGTGATCGGGGGAAGAACACTGAAGCTTTCTTT.

The CDR3 is CASSDGTSGNNEQFF. In nucleotides, the CDR3 is TGTGCCAGCAGTGACGGGACTAGCGGGAACAATGAGCAGTTCTTC. The V gene is TRBV11-3, the J gene TRBJ2-1, with 13 positions matching TRBD2. The junction had 4 bases not matched to a gene; V was cut back by 6 bases and J by 5 bases. The CDR3 has 15 residues. CDR1 is SGHNT and CDR2 is YENEEA in the germline V gene. Full variable domain (missing parts from reference TRBV11-3 and TRBJ2-1): EAGVVQSPRYKIIEKKQPVAFWCNPISGHNTLYWYLQNLGQGPELLIRYENEEAVDDSQLPKDRFSAERLKGVDSTLKIQPAELGDSAVYLCASSDGTSGNNEQFFGPGTRLTVL.

This clonotype has ten or more counts. The chain joins TRBV9 to TRBJ1-6; unclear D gene. V shed 1 base and J shed 4 bases, with 6 bases lying between them. Germline V CDR1 and CDR2: SGDLS, YYNGEE. CDR3 length: 14 residues. CDR3 sequence: CASSVTGYNSPLHF. DNA for the CDR3: TGTGCCAGCAGCGTAACGGGGTATAATTCACCCCTCCACTTT.

This clonotype has a count of ten or more. The rearrangement joins TRBV4-1 to TRBJ2-7, with 7 bases fitting TRBD1. J was trimmed by 5 bases and V by 0 bases; bases with no gene match: 13. The CDR3 has 17 amino acids. Germline values: CDR1 MGHRA, CDR2 YSYEKL. The CDR3 spells CASSQEDLKGAVDEQYF. The CDR3 nucleotides read TGCGCCAGCAGCCAAGAAGATTTGAAGGGGGCGGTCGACGAGCAGTACTTC.

This chain joins TRBV5-5 and TRBJ2-1, with a weak D call TRBD2 (5 bases). CDR3 length: 16 amino acids. Germline V lookup: CDR1 SGHKS, CDR2 YYEKEE (reference sequence). V was clipped by 0 bases and J by 6 bases, with 16 bases between them. CDR3 loop: CASSLGTTTRGNEQFF. In DNA, the CDR3 is TGTGCCAGCAGCTTGGGCACCACCACTCGGGGCAATGAGCAGTTCTTC.

This clonotype was seen a handful of times. The CDR3 region has the DNA TGCAGTGCTAGAGATGGGGGCGGCATTAACTATGGCTACACCTTC. It yields the protein CSARDGGGINYGYTF. This chain uses TRBV20-1 with TRBJ1-2; D might be TRBD1 (6 bases). V was clipped by 0 bases and J by 1 base, with 12 bases between them. Germline CDR1 DFQATT, CDR2 SNEGSKA (reference sequence). The length of the CDR3 is 15 residues.

This sequence joins TRBV6-6 and TRBJ2-7, with D perhaps matching TRBD1 (6 bases). The CDR3 contains 12 residues. The germline V gene has CDR1 MNHNY and CDR2 SVGAGI (reference sequence). V shed 6 bases and J shed 5 bases, with 11 bases lying between them. The CDR3 DNA is TGTGCCAGCAGGACAGCAGGGGACGAGCAGTACTTC. Translating it yields CASRTAGDEQYF.

This clonotype appeared a few times. The chain links TRBV2 to TRBJ2-2; 11 bases match TRBD1. Germline trimming cut 5 bases from V and 6 bases from J; bases unmatched to any gene: 11. This CDR3 comprises 17 residues. Per the germline V gene, CDR1 is SNHLY and CDR2 is FYNNEI. As DNA, the CDR3 is TGTGCCAGCAGTTGGACAGGGGGCCCCATCCGCGCCGGGGAGCTGTTTTTT. Residues: CASSWTGGPIRAGELFF. Full variable domain (remainder filled in from reference TRBV2 and TRBJ2-2): EPEVTQTPSHQVTQMGQEVILRCVPISNHLYFYWYRQILGQKVEFLVSFYNNEISEKSEIFDDQFSVERPDGSNFTLKIRSTKLEDSAMYFCASSWTGGPIRAGELFFGEGSRLTVL.

This clonotype was found many times. The rearrangement uses TRBV12-3 or TRBV12-4 and TRBJ2-3; 7 bases agree with TRBD1. Unmatched junction bases numbered 7, after V lost 6 bases and J lost 4 bases. The CDR3 length is 14 residues. CDR3 region: CASRRQGLPDTQYF. The CDR3, as DNA: TGTGCCAGCAGGAGACAGGGCCTGCCAGATACGCAGTATTTT.

This clonotype has at least ten counts. The CDR3 coding sequence is TGTGCCAGCAGCTTAAGCCCCGGGCGGGCTGAAGCTTTCTTT. The encoded protein is CASSLSPGRAEAFF. V gene TRBV7-9 combines with J gene TRBJ1-1; D is uncertain. Germline V CDR1 and CDR2: SEHNR, FQNEAQ (reference sequence). Deletions cut 2 bases from V and 6 bases from J, with 13 bases between. This CDR3 comprises 14 residues.

This clonotype appeared many times. This chain joins TRBV7-2 and TRBJ2-1; TRBD2 is a possible D gene (6 bases). The CDR3 has 14 residues. The germline CDR1 and CDR2 sequences are SGHTA and FQGNSA. V lost 2 bases and J lost 6, with 11 bases in between. This chain's CDR3 is CASSLFGGGNEQFF. In DNA form, the CDR3 reads TGTGCCAGCAGCTTATTTGGGGGAGGCAATGAGCAGTTCTTC.

The table lists this clonotype with a few counts. The chain combines TRBV5-1 with TRBJ1-2; D perhaps matches TRBD1 (5 bases). This CDR3 is built from 14 residues. Trimming stripped 1 base from V and 4 bases from J, with 11 bases between. Germline lookup yields CDR1 SGHRS and CDR2 YFSETQ. CDR3 coding DNA: TGCGCCAGCAGCTTGCCCCAGGGTGGCTATGGCTACACCTTC. Its translation: CASSLPQGGYGYTF.

This clonotype has only a few counts. The chain has TRBV2 and TRBJ2-7; weak D call: TRBD2 (5 bases). The CDR3 is 14 amino acids. The germline gives CDR1 SNHLY, CDR2 FYNNEI. V was pared by 5 bases and J by 7 bases, with 18 bases between. The CDR3 loop is CASSPFLPTGEQYF. CDR3 nucleotides: TGTGCCAGCAGTCCCTTCCTACCTACGGGGGAGCAGTACTTC.